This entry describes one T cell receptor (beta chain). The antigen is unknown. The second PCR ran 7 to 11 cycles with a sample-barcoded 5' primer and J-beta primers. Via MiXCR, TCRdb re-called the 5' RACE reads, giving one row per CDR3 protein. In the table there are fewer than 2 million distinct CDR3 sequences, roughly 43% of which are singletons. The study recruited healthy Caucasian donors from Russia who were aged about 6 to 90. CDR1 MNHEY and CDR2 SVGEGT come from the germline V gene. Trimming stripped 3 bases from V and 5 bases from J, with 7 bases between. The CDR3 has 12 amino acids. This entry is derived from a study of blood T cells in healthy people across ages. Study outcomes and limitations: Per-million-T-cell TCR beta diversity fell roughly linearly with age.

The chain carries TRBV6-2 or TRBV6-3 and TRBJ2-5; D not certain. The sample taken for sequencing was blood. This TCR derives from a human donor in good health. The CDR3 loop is CASSYRSETQYF. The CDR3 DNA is TGTGCCAGCAGTTATAGGTCGGAGACCCAGTACTTC.